This TCR beta chain was identified in a study of cytomegalovirus exposure and HLA in healthy donors. Regarding the study as a whole: Information on immune exposure was restricted to one variable (CMV serostatus).

As to this clone: The target antigen is unknown.

CDR3 length: 17 residues. V was cut by 5 bases and J by 0 bases, with 14 bases left in between. CDR1 and CDR2 from the germline V gene are SGHAT and FQNNGV. PCR used 60 Vbeta primers and 13 Jbeta primers. Clones were read by immunoSEQ multiplex PCR, and TCRdb kept only the in-frame ones, dropping some. The data hold 130,000 or so clones, with 75% to 85% observed a single time. This chain connects TRBV11-2 to TRBJ2-6; D gene ambiguous. This clonotype was obtained from a woman in her 50s in good health and CMV-seropositive. Material for sequencing was PBMCs. As DNA, the CDR3 is TGTGCCAGCAGCCCCTACTCAGGAAACTCTGGGGCCAACGTCCTGACTTTC. It translates to CASSPYSGNSGANVLTF.